This T cell receptor beta chain is from a study of shared clonotypes between healthy human individuals. This CDR3 spans 13 amino acids. CDR1 MDHEN and CDR2 SYDVKM come from the germline V gene. The V gene end was trimmed by 6 bases and the J gene end by 4 bases; junction bases not matched to a gene: 5. Study results and caveats: Having only a few donors restricted how much genetic and exposure-history diversity was captured. Among donors, the sharing of clonotypes was expected to be influenced by sequencing depth. Against clonotypes common to all four donors, non-shared ones had lower generation probabilities.

As concerns this clone: Its antigen remains unidentified.

As defined, naive CD8 cells were CD45RO-negative and positively selected for CCR7, with terminally differentiated effector memory CD45RA+ cells excluded. Sequenced by immunoSEQ multiplex PCR; TCRdb stores in-frame clones only, minus some. The sample gives about 650,000 clones, around 95% of which show up once; roughly 0.1% is in the top ten. This sequence joins TRBV28 and TRBJ2-7; TRBD2 matches 8 bases. This sequence originates from a young woman in good health. Material: naive CD8+ T cells sorted from blood. CDR3 sequence (DNA): TGTGCCAGCAGCCCCGGGACTAGATACGAGCAGTACTTC. As protein: CASSPGTRYEQYF.